The 10 T cell receptor beta chains reported below all come from one sample, sequenced in a study of T cell changes during pregnancy in multiple sclerosis. Measured with immunoSEQ multiplex PCR; TCRdb has only the in-frame clones, and not every one. The data contain about 33,000 clones, about 90% of them singletons. This material consisted of CD4+ T cells from peripheral blood mononuclear cells, taken in the third trimester of pregnancy. The source is a female donor in good health, enrolled as a control in a pregnancy study.

The chain joins TRBV5-4 to TRBJ2-3; 11 nucleotides line up with TRBD2. CDR3 length: 17 residues. V lost 3 bases to trimming and J lost 0 bases; unmatched junction nucleotides: 6. The germline V gene encodes CDR1 SGHNT and CDR2 YYREEE (reference sequence). This chain's CDR3 is CASSSGTSGPSTDTQYF. CDR3 DNA: TGTGCCAGCAGCTCCGGGACTAGCGGTCCTAGCACAGATACGCAGTATTTT.

With regard to this clone: Other DNA variants within this sample encode the same CDR3. V gene TRBV7-3 combines with J gene TRBJ2-7, with TRBD1 matching over 8 bases. CDR3 length: 14 residues. Germline V gene data show CDR1 as SGHTA and CDR2 as FQGTGA. The V gene end was trimmed by 5 bases and the J gene end by 4 bases; junction bases not matched to a gene: 7. CDR3 nucleotide sequence: TGTGCCAGCAGCCACGGACAGGGTGGGTACGAGCAGTACTTC. Its protein product is CASSHGQGGYEQYF. The variable domain in full, completed from reference TRBV7-3 and TRBJ2-7, reads GAGVSQTPSNKVTEKGKYVELRCDPISGHTALYWYRQSLGQGPEFLIYFQGTGAADDSGLPNDRFFAVRPEGSVSTLKIQRTERGDSAVYLCASSHGQGGYEQYFGPGTRLTVT.

This clone has only one observation. This chain uses TRBV29-1 with TRBJ2-3, with 8 bases fitting TRBD2. The CDR3 is made up of 13 amino acids. Unmatched junction bases numbered 4, after V lost 2 bases and J lost 6 bases. Germline-derived CDR1 and CDR2 are SQVTM and ANQGSEA. This chain's CDR3 is CSVESPGGDTQYF. The CDR3 nucleotides read TGCAGCGTTGAATCCCCGGGAGGGGATACGCAGTATTTT.

The rearrangement uses TRBV9 and TRBJ2-6; 7 bases fit TRBD1. Unmatched junction bases numbered 5, after V lost 6 bases and J lost 2 bases. The germline gives CDR1 SGDLS, CDR2 YYNGEE. The CDR3 length is 15 residues. CDR3: CASTGTETGANVLTF. The CDR3 coding sequence is TGTGCCAGCACCGGGACAGAGACTGGGGCCAACGTCCTGACTTTC.

The CDR3 loop is CASSTPYGPNYEQYF. For the CDR3, the DNA is TGTGCCAGTAGTACCCCGTATGGCCCCAACTACGAGCAGTACTTC. The rearrangement links TRBV19 to TRBJ2-7; unclear D gene. CDR3 length: 15 residues. Trimming took off 4 bases at V and 3 bases at J, with 16 bases between the two ends. Germline assignment: CDR1 LNHDA and CDR2 SQIVND (reference sequence).

The chain couples TRBV6-1 to TRBJ2-5; 7 nucleotides align to TRBD2. Germline V gene data show CDR1 as MNHNS and CDR2 as SASEGT. The CDR3 is made up of 14 amino acids. V lost 6 bases to trimming and J lost 5 bases; unmatched junction nucleotides: 9. The CDR3 DNA is TGTGCCAGCAGGAGGGGAGGGGCTCAGGAGACCCAGTACTTC. This encodes CASRRGGAQETQYF.

The table lists this clone with a count of one. The rearrangement links TRBV7-2 to TRBJ2-7; 14 bases line up with TRBD2. The CDR3 contains 14 residues. Losses at the gene ends were 5 bases for V and 7 bases for J; bases not matched to a gene: 4. CDR1 and CDR2 (germline): SGHTA, FQGNSA. The CDR3 sequence is CASSEGLAGGEQYF. The DNA of the CDR3 is TGTGCCAGCAGCGAAGGACTAGCGGGGGGAGAGCAGTACTTC.

The table lists this clone with a count of one. This chain uses TRBV5-4 with TRBJ2-7; 8 bases line up with TRBD2. Trimming removed 4 bases from V and 5 bases from J; junction bases left unmatched: 11. This CDR3 is 15 amino acids long. Germline V gene lookup returns CDR1 SGHNT and CDR2 YYREEE (reference sequence). DNA for the CDR3: TGTGCCAGCAGCCTTGTAGCGGGGAGCTTCCACGAGCAGTACTTC. Its translation is CASSLVAGSFHEQYF.

The chain uses TRBV27 and TRBJ2-7; TRBD2 matches 13 bases. Germline V CDR1 and CDR2: MNHEY, SMNVEV (reference sequence). After removal of 2 bases from V and 1 base from J, the junction contained 14 bases not matched to a gene. The length of the CDR3 is 20 residues. CDR3 DNA sequence: TGTGCCAGCAGTTTAGGGGTTAGGTTTGGGACTAGCGGGGTTTCCTACGAGCAGTACTTC. Translating it yields CASSLGVRFGTSGVSYEQYF.

This clone has only one observation. The chain combines TRBV29-1 with TRBJ2-2, with 7 bases aligning to TRBD1. After removal of 8 bases from V and 5 bases from J, the junction contained 5 bases not matched to a gene. Germline CDR1 is SQVTM and CDR2 is ANQGSEA. CDR3 length: 12 amino acids. The CDR3 here is CSMYRGTGELFF. In DNA form, the CDR3 reads TGCAGCATGTACAGGGGAACCGGGGAGCTGTTTTTT.